Each of the 26 T cell receptor beta chains below was sequenced from the same sample in a study of beta chain features in type 1 diabetes. The study, taken as a whole, reports: Shorter TCRB CDR3s, moderately but significantly so, were found in Type 1 diabetes patients in all four CD4+ subsets.

The isolated RNA, all of it, was reverse transcribed, so expressed TCRB transcripts were what got sequenced. Sequenced by immunoSEQ multiplex PCR; TCRdb stores in-frame clones only, minus some. The table lists about 160,000 clones, just over 8% of them singletons. Their antigens are not known. Sequenced input: central memory CD4+ T cells from blood. Receptors originate from a woman under 30 with type 1 diabetes.

This clone has ten or more counts. This chain links TRBV4-3 with TRBJ2-3, with a weak D call TRBD2 (6 bases). Germline V gene data show CDR1 as LGHNA and CDR2 as YSLEER. V lost 8 bases and J 2 bases, leaving 20 bases between the germline ends. This CDR3 is built from 16 residues. This CDR3 is CASGPGSGSDTDTQYF. The CDR3 DNA is TGCGCCAGCGGCCCCGGAAGCGGGTCGGACACAGATACGCAGTATTTT.

This clone was observed a handful of times. This sample also contains other DNA sequences that code for the same CDR3. The rearrangement joins TRBV11-2 to TRBJ2-6; 7 nucleotides agree with TRBD2. From germline, CDR1 is SGHAT and CDR2 FQNNGV. The CDR3 length is 16 residues. With V trimmed by 3 bases and J by 4 bases, 6 bases remained unmatched. The CDR3 protein is CASSLGGSSGANVLTF. In DNA, the CDR3 is TGTGCCAGCAGCTTGGGCGGGAGTTCGGGGGCCAACGTCCTGACTTTC.

This clone appeared a few times. This rearrangement joins TRBV10-3 to TRBJ2-3; TRBD1 matches 11 bases. Trimming at V came to 10 bases and at J to 0 bases, leaving 3 bases not matched to a gene. This CDR3 is built from 14 residues. Per the germline V gene, CDR1 is ENHRY and CDR2 is SYGVKD. The chain's CDR3 is CATGTGGSTDTQYF. For the CDR3, the DNA is TGTGCCACCGGGACAGGGGGTAGCACAGATACGCAGTATTTT.

This clone has a count of ten or more. The V and J genes are TRBV29-1 and TRBJ2-7; unclear D gene. V lost 7 bases, J lost 1 base, and 8 bases lay in between. The germline V gene has CDR1 SQVTM and CDR2 ANQGSEA. This CDR3 comprises 11 residues. The CDR3 DNA sequence: TGCAGCGCCTTACTATCCTACGAGCAGTACTTC. Amino acids: CSALLSYEQYF.

This chain connects TRBV5-1 to TRBJ2-7; 15 bases align to TRBD2. Germline V gives CDR1 SGHRS, CDR2 YFSETQ. V lost 0 bases to trimming and J lost 2 bases; unmatched junction nucleotides: 0. The CDR3 runs 16 residues. The DNA for the CDR3 is TGCGCCAGCAGCTTGGGGACTAGCGGGAGGGCCTACGAGCAGTACTTC. Its protein is CASSLGTSGRAYEQYF.

This clone was seen a handful of times. The chain has TRBV15 and TRBJ2-7; D remains unclear. The ends were cut back, 3 bases at V and 2 bases at J, with 11 bases in the middle. The CDR3 has 14 amino acids. Germline V gene sequence: CDR1 LNHNV, CDR2 YYDKDF (reference sequence). This CDR3 reads CATSRGHPAYEQYF. The CDR3 DNA is TGTGCCACCAGCAGGGGCCATCCCGCCTACGAGCAGTACTTC.

A few counts support this clone. The rearrangement joins TRBV5-1 to TRBJ1-1; TRBD1 agrees at 7 bases. V dropped 4 bases and J dropped 2; count of bases not matched to a gene: 5. This CDR3 region has 14 residues. Germline-derived CDR1 and CDR2 are SGHRS and YFSETQ. The CDR3 DNA reads as TGCGCCAGCAGCCACGGACAGGCCAACACTGAAGCTTTCTTT. Protein: CASSHGQANTEAFF.

This clone was seen a few times. The CDR3 loop is CASSTGGNTEAFF. The DNA for the CDR3 is TGTGCCAGTTCAACAGGGGGGAACACTGAAGCTTTCTTT. The chain uses TRBV7-2 and TRBJ1-1, with TRBD1 matching 8 bases. Looked up from germline, CDR1 is SGHTA and CDR2 is FQGNSA. The CDR3 spans 13 residues. Losses at the gene ends were 9 bases for V and 1 base for J; bases not matched to a gene: 4.

This clone was counted only a few times. The genes are TRBV30 and TRBJ2-1; possible D gene TRBD1, 5 bases. CDR3 length: 15 amino acids. V dropped 0 bases and J dropped 4 bases, with 13 bases sitting between them. Germline CDR1 GTSNPN, CDR2 SVGIG (reference sequence). CDR3 in DNA: TGTGCCTGGAGTGTAGGGAATCCAGGGTACAATGAGCAGTTCTTC. It encodes CAWSVGNPGYNEQFF. The full variable domain, rest sourced from reference TRBV30 and TRBJ2-1, is SQTIHQWPATLVQPVGSPLSLECTVEGTSNPNLYWYRQAAGRGLQLLFYSVGIGQISSEVPQNLSASRPQDRQFILSSKKLLLSDSGFYLCAWSVGNPGYNEQFFGPGTRLTVL.

A few counts support this clone. The CDR3 protein is CASSLGGIQTGGYTF. CDR3 bases: TGTGCCAGCAGCCTGGGGGGAATCCAGACTGGTGGCTACACCTTC. The genes are TRBV7-2 and TRBJ1-2, with TRBD1 as a possible D gene (5 bases). The CDR3 runs to 15 residues. V was cut by 5 bases and J by 7 bases, with 20 bases left in between. Germline V gene lookup returns CDR1 SGHTA and CDR2 FQGNSA. Looking up the rest from reference TRBV7-2 and TRBJ1-2 gives the full variable domain: GAGVSQSPSNKVTEKGKDVELRCDPISGHTALYWYRQSLGQGLEFLIYFQGNSAPDKSGLPSDRFSAERTGGSVSTLTIQRTQQEDSAVYLCASSLGGIQTGGYTFGSGTRLTVV.

V is TRBV29-1 and J is TRBJ2-5; TRBD2 matches 7 bases. Matching the DNA end better, TRBJ2-7 makes the J call doubtful. The CDR3 is 12 residues long. Germline CDR1 and CDR2: SQVTM and ANQGSEA. This chain's CDR3 is CSVWEGSYEQYF. In nucleotides, the CDR3 is TGCAGCGTTTGGGAGGGCTCCTACGAGCAGTACTTC.

The chain has TRBV12-5 and TRBJ2-2; D is perhaps TRBD2 (6 bases). The V gene's germline CDR1 is LGHNT and CDR2 FRNRAP. The V gene lost 7 bases and the J gene lost 6 bases, with 15 bases spanning the gap. The CDR3 is 14 residues long. The CDR3 loop reads CASAPGTAPGELFF. The CDR3 DNA reads as TGTGCTAGTGCCCCCGGGACTGCCCCCGGGGAGCTGTTTTTT.

J is TRBJ2-5 and V is TRBV10-1, with 8 bases identical to TRBD2. With 4 bases clipped from V and 7 bases from J, the junction kept 8 bases outside the gene matches. The CDR3 has 14 amino acids. The germline V gene encodes CDR1 WNHNN and CDR2 SYGVQD (reference sequence). The CDR3 protein is CASSASGGRGTQYF. For the CDR3, the DNA is TGCGCCAGCAGTGCAAGCGGGGGACGTGGGACCCAGTACTTC.

J is TRBJ2-5 and V is TRBV6-5; TRBD1 agrees at 9 bases. This CDR3 has 16 residues. V shed 4 bases, J shed 7 bases, and the junction held 13 bases outside the gene matches. Germline values: CDR1 MNHEY, CDR2 SVGAGI. CDR3: CASSLGTGSLFGTQYF. CDR3 coding DNA: TGTGCCAGCAGTTTGGGGACAGGGAGTTTGTTTGGGACCCAGTACTTC.

The rearrangement joins TRBV4-1 to TRBJ2-3, with D unclear. The CDR3 runs to 14 residues. Trimming stripped 4 bases from V and 6 bases from J, with 14 bases between. Germline lookup yields CDR1 MGHRA and CDR2 YSYEKL. CDR3 bases: TGCGCCAGCAGCCCACCCATTAGAGTGGATACGCAGTATTTT. It specifies CASSPPIRVDTQYF.

The sample holds a few counts of this clone. The V gene is TRBV11-2, the J gene TRBJ2-1, with TRBD2 matching 9 bases. The CDR3 runs 15 residues. Germline CDR1 and CDR2: SGHAT and FQNNGV. The ends lost 1 base at V and 9 bases at J; junction bases unmatched: 7. Written as DNA, the CDR3 is TGTGCCAGCAGCTTAGGCGGGAGGGCCGAGGGTGAGCAGTTCTTC. Translating it yields CASSLGGRAEGEQFF.

The chain links TRBV19 to TRBJ2-5; maybe TRBD2 (5 bases). This CDR3 has 15 amino acids. Germline lookup yields CDR1 LNHDA and CDR2 SQIVND (reference sequence). V was clipped by 5 bases and J by 7 bases, with 20 bases between them. The CDR3 bases are TGTGCCAGTAGTCCCGGTTCTGGTGATCTAGCGACCCAGTACTTC. Translating gives CASSPGSGDLATQYF. Filled out from reference TRBV19 and TRBJ2-5, the complete variable domain reads DGGITQSPKYLFRKEGQNVTLSCEQNLNHDAMYWYRQDPGQGLRLIYYSQIVNDFQKGDIAEGYSVSREKKESFPLTVTSAQKNPTAFYLCASSPGSGDLATQYFGPGTRLLVL.

This clone has more than one count but fewer than ten. The chain joins TRBV28 to TRBJ1-1; D perhaps matches TRBD1 (6 bases). Germline assignment: CDR1 MDHEN and CDR2 SYDVKM. The V end was cut by 6 bases, the J end by 7 bases, with 18 bases between. CDR3 length equals 14 residues. The CDR3 DNA sequence: TGTGCCAGCAGGCCCGGACAGTCCGTTGGTGAAGCTTTCTTT. The encoded protein is CASRPGQSVGEAFF.

The CDR3: CASRIRDRGLETQYF. For the CDR3, the DNA is TGTGCCAGCCGAATCCGGGACAGGGGGCTAGAGACCCAGTACTTC. The rearrangement joins TRBV6-1 to TRBJ2-5; the match to TRBD1 covers 12 bases. The length of the CDR3 is 15 residues. Trimming at V came to 8 bases and at J to 4 bases, leaving 8 bases not matched to a gene. Per the germline V gene, CDR1 is MNHNS and CDR2 is SASEGT.

This clone was picked up a small number of times. The rearrangement links TRBV7-2 to TRBJ2-7; TRBD2 might be the D (5 bases). Trimming left V 1 base short and J 2 bases short, with 12 bases between. CDR1 SGHTA and CDR2 FQGNSA come from the germline V gene. The CDR3 totals 15 residues. In DNA, the CDR3 is TGTGCCAGCAGCTTAGAAGCGGCAGGACCCTACGAGCAGTACTTC. Protein: CASSLEAAGPYEQYF.

This clone has just a few counts. The chain recombines TRBV23-1 with TRBJ2-4; TRBD1 aligns across 8 bases. TRBV23-1 is marked as an open reading frame, function uncertain. The length of the CDR3 is 15 residues. The ends lost 1 base at V and 5 bases at J; junction bases unmatched: 4. CDR3 DNA: TGCGCCAGCAGTCAATTCGGACAGGGCGAAAACATTCAGTACTTC. This gives the protein CASSQFGQGENIQYF.

This clone came up a few times. V is TRBV7-2 and J is TRBJ1-3; 8 positions match TRBD1. This CDR3 is 16 amino acids long. With 1 base clipped from V and 2 bases from J, the junction kept 4 bases outside the gene matches. Germline CDR1 SGHTA, CDR2 FQGNSA. The CDR3, as DNA: TGTGCCAGCAGCTTAGGTGACAGGGGCGCTGGAAACACCATATATTTT. Translation: CASSLGDRGAGNTIYF.

This chain joins TRBV15 and TRBJ2-2; 8 bases align to TRBD1. This CDR3 has 13 amino acids. Germline trimming cut 2 bases from V and 15 bases from J; bases unmatched to any gene: 8. Germline V gene data show CDR1 as LNHNV and CDR2 as YYDKDF (reference sequence). The CDR3 DNA is TGTGCCACCAGCAGACCAGACAGGGGATGGGTGTTTTTT. It specifies CATSRPDRGWVFF.

CDR3: CASSLDGDSNQPQHF. CDR3 nucleotide sequence: TGTGCCAGCAGCCTAGACGGGGATAGCAATCAGCCCCAGCATTTT. V gene TRBV5-6 combines with J gene TRBJ1-5; D not resolved. The V and J ends lost 4 bases and 0 bases respectively, with 11 bases between them. This CDR3 region has 15 residues. Looked up from germline, CDR1 is SGHDT and CDR2 is YYEEEE.

The chain couples TRBV5-1 to TRBJ2-7; no definite D call. Germline CDR1 and CDR2: SGHRS and YFSETQ. V dropped 5 bases and J dropped 7 bases, with 10 bases sitting between them. CDR3 length: 11 amino acids. The CDR3 nucleotides are TGCGCCAGCAGGTCCTCCTTTGAGCAGTACTTC. Translation gives CASRSSFEQYF.

This clone has more than one count but fewer than ten. J is TRBJ1-2 and V is TRBV7-2; D gene ambiguous. The CDR3 has 14 residues. Germline V gene data show CDR1 as SGHTA and CDR2 as FQGNSA. Trimming removed 3 bases from V and 6 bases from J, with 14 bases in between. This chain's CDR3 is CASSFRRAVHGYTF. The CDR3 nucleotides read TGTGCCAGCAGCTTTAGGAGGGCCGTCCATGGCTACACCTTC.